This T cell receptor (beta chain) was sequenced in a study of cytomegalovirus exposure and HLA in healthy donors. Study-wide points: CMV serostatus stood as the only immune exposure information on hand.

A multiplex PCR was run with 60 Vbeta primers and 13 Jbeta primers. This table comes from immunoSEQ multiplex PCR, and its TCRdb copy is limited to in-frame clones, with some not included. In the table there are over 60,000 clones, roughly 70% of which are singletons. On this clone: Its cognate antigen is unknown.

CDR1 MNHNS and CDR2 SASEGT come from the germline V gene. The ends were cut back, 7 bases at V and 2 bases at J, with 14 bases in the middle. The CDR3 length is 14 residues. The source of this sequence is a man aged 65-85 years in good health and CMV-seronegative. Sequenced: PBMCs. This chain links TRBV6-1 with TRBJ2-5; D perhaps matches TRBD1 (5 bases). In DNA, the CDR3 is TGTGCCAGCATCCACCGACAGAAACAAGAGACCCAGTACTTC. Protein sequence: CASIHRQKQETQYF.